This TCR beta chain is drawn from a study of blood T cell repertoires in COVID-19. Repertoires were generated with immunoSEQ multiplex PCR, while TCRdb's copy carries only in-frame clones and drops some. The data contain a few hundred thousand clones, roughly nine tenths of them singletons. The Seattle patients joined while their infection was active and were tracked longitudinally afterward. CDR3 length: 15 residues. V dropped 8 bases and J dropped 4; count of bases not matched to a gene: 7. Germline lookup yields CDR1 ENHRY and CDR2 SYGVKD. The TCR comes from an older woman with COVID-19, enrolled during active disease. Sequenced: peripheral blood. V gene TRBV10-3 combines with J gene TRBJ2-1; 11 bases line up with TRBD1. The CDR3 here is CAIGGTGGSYNEQFF. Written as DNA, the CDR3 is TGTGCCATCGGCGGGACAGGGGGTTCGTACAATGAGCAGTTCTTC.